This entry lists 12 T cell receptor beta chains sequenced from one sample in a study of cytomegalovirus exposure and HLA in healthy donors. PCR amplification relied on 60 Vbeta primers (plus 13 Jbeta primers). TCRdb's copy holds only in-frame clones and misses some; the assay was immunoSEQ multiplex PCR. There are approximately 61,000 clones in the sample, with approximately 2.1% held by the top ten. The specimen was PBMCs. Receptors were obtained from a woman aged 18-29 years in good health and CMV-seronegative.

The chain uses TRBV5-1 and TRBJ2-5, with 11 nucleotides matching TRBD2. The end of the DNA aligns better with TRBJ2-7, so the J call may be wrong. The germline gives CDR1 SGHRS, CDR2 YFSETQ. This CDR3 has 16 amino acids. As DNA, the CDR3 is TGCGCCAGCAGCTTGGTTACAGGGACTAGCGGCTACGAGCAGTACTTC. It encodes CASSLVTGTSGYEQYF.

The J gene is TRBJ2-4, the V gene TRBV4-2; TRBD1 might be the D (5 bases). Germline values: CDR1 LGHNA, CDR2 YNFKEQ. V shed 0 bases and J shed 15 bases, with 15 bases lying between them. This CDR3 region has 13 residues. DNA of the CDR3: TGTGCCAGCAGCCAAGATAGATCCCAGGGAAGGTACTTC. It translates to CASSQDRSQGRYF.

The CDR3 DNA is TGCGCCAGCAGCTTGGCCTCCGGGACAGGGGTGTCACCCCTCCACTTT. This gives the protein CASSLASGTGVSPLHF. The chain has TRBV5-1 and TRBJ1-6; 10 positions agree with TRBD1. The germline CDR1 and CDR2 sequences are SGHRS and YFSETQ. The CDR3 covers 16 residues. J was trimmed by 10 bases and V by 0 bases; bases with no gene match: 7.

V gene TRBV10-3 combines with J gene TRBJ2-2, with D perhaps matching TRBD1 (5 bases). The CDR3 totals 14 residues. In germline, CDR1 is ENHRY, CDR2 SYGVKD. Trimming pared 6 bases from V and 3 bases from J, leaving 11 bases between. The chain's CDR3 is CAISPDSYTGELFF. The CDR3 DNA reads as TGTGCCATCAGCCCAGACAGTTACACCGGGGAGCTGTTTTTT.

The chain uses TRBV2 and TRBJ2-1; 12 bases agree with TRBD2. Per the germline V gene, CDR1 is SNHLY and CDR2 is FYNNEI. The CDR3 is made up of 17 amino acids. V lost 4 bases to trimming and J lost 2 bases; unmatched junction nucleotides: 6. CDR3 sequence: CASSATWTSGTYNEQFF. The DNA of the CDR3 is TGTGCCAGCAGTGCAACCTGGACTAGCGGGACCTACAATGAGCAGTTCTTC.

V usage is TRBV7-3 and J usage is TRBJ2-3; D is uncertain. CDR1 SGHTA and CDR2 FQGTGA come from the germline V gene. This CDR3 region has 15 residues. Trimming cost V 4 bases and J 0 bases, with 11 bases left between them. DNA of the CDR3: TGTGCCAGCAGCTCAAGCCAGACTAGCACAGATACGCAGTATTTT. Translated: CASSSSQTSTDTQYF. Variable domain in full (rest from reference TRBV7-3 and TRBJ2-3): GAGVSQTPSNKVTEKGKYVELRCDPISGHTALYWYRQSLGQGPEFLIYFQGTGAADDSGLPNDRFFAVRPEGSVSTLKIQRTERGDSAVYLCASSSSQTSTDTQYFGPGTRLTVL.

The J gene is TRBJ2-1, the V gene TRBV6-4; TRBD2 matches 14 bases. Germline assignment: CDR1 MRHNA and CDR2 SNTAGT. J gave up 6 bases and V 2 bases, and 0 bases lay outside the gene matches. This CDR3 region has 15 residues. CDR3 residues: CASSDGLAGGNEQFF. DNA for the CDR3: TGTGCCAGCAGTGACGGACTAGCGGGGGGCAATGAGCAGTTCTTC.

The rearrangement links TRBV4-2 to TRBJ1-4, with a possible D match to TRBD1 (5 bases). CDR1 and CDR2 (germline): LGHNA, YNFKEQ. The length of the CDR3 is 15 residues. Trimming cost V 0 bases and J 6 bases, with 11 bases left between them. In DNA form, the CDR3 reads TGTGCCAGCAGCCAAGATGGGCAGGGCTATGAAAAACTGTTTTTT. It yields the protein CASSQDGQGYEKLFF.

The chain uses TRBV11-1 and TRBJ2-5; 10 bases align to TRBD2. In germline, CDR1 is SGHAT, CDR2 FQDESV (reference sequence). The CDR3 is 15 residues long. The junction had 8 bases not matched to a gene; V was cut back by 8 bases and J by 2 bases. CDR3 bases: TGTGCCAGCTCAAGCGGGAGGGCGCGGCAAGAGACCCAGTACTTC. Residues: CASSSGRARQETQYF. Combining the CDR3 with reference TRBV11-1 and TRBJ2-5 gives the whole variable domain EAEVAQSPRYKITEKSQAVAFWCDPISGHATLYWYRQILGQGPELLVQFQDESVVDDSQLPKDRFSAERLKGVDSTLKIQPAELGDSAMYLCASSSGRARQETQYFGPGTRLLVL.

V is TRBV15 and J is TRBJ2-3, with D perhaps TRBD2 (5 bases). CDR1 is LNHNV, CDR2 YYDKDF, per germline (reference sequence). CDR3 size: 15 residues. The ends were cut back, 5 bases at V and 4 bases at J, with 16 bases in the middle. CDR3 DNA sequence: TGTGCCACCAGCGCGACCCCCGGGGAGTCAGATACGCAGTATTTT. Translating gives CATSATPGESDTQYF.

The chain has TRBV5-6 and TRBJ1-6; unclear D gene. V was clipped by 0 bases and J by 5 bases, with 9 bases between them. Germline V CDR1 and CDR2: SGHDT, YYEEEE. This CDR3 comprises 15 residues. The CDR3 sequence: CASSLVDIDNSPLHF. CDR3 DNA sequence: TGTGCCAGCAGCTTGGTTGACATAGATAATTCACCCCTCCACTTT.

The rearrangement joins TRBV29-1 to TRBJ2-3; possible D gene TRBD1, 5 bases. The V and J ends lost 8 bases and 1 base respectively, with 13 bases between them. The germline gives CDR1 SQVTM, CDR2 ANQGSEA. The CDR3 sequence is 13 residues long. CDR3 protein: CSSEGVGTDTQYF. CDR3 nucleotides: TGCAGCTCCGAAGGGGTCGGCACAGATACGCAGTATTTT.